The 29 T cell receptor beta chains below come from one sample, sequenced in a study of a mutant IDH1 vaccine in newly diagnosed glioma. The antigens of these receptors remain unknown. Some clones are missing from TCRdb's copy, which holds only in-frame ones; the method was immunoSEQ multiplex PCR. The sample has 60,000 or so clones; 80% to 90% are singletons. Indicated time point: week 35, safety follow-up. The study gave 300 ug of mutant IDH1 20-mer peptide per vaccine dose, with topical imiquimod. The specimen comprised PBMCs, sampled from a glioma patient whose treatment included an IDH1 peptide vaccine. The receptors stem from a man in his thirties or forties with glioma.

The V and J genes are TRBV19 and TRBJ2-1; 9 bases are a match to TRBD1. Looked up from germline, CDR1 is LNHDA and CDR2 is SQIVND (reference sequence). V gave up 6 bases and J gave up 5 bases; unmatched junction bases: 5. This CDR3 is built from 14 residues. CDR3 sequence (DNA): TGTGCCAGTAGGGGGACAGGGCTGAACAATGAGCAGTTCTTC. Amino acid sequence: CASRGTGLNNEQFF.

This clone showed up just a few times. The chain employs TRBV5-1 and TRBJ1-1; 7 bases agree with TRBD1. V gave up 0 bases and J gave up 0 bases; unmatched junction bases: 5. Germline V gene data show CDR1 as SGHRS and CDR2 as YFSETQ. The CDR3 has 16 residues. The CDR3 here is CASSLVTGVMNTEAFF. CDR3 bases: TGCGCCAGCAGCTTGGTTACAGGGGTAATGAACACTGAAGCTTTCTTT.

This chain connects TRBV5-1 to TRBJ1-5; D unclear. Germline CDR1 and CDR2: SGHRS and YFSETQ. The CDR3 covers 16 residues. V dropped 0 bases and J dropped 2 bases, with 12 bases sitting between them. The CDR3 bases are TGCGCCAGCAGCTTGGGCGACGGGAGACGCAATCAGCCCCAGCATTTT. Amino acid sequence: CASSLGDGRRNQPQHF.

The chain has TRBV4-1 and TRBJ2-7; the D is unclear. The germline gives CDR1 MGHRA, CDR2 YSYEKL. The CDR3 loop spans 14 amino acids. Trimming removed 1 base at V and 3 bases at J, with 10 bases between. In DNA, the CDR3 is TGCGCCAGCAGCCAAGGGGTTGGCAGCTACGAGCAGTACTTC. The encoded protein is CASSQGVGSYEQYF.

The genes are TRBV5-1 and TRBJ2-2; maybe TRBD1 (5 bases). The germline V and J ends were trimmed by 0 bases and 3 bases, with 12 bases remaining between them. CDR3 size: 16 residues. Germline V gene lookup returns CDR1 SGHRS and CDR2 YFSETQ. CDR3 nucleotides: TGCGCCAGCAGCTTGGCCGCAGGGTTCGACACCGGGGAGCTGTTTTTT. Its protein is CASSLAAGFDTGELFF.

V usage is TRBV5-4 and J usage is TRBJ1-1; D not resolved. The CDR3 consists of 13 residues. Germline CDR1 reads SGHNT; CDR2 reads YYREEE (reference sequence). The V end was cut by 4 bases, the J end by 1 base, with 8 bases between. The CDR3 is CASSRTANTEAFF. CDR3 DNA sequence: TGTGCCAGCAGCCGAACAGCGAACACTGAAGCTTTCTTT.

The chain's CDR3 is CASSIDLLRATEAFF. DNA of the CDR3: TGTGCCAGTAGTATAGATCTCCTACGAGCAACTGAAGCTTTCTTT. V gene TRBV19 combines with J gene TRBJ1-1; no clear D gene. Germline V gene sequence: CDR1 LNHDA, CDR2 SQIVND (reference sequence). The CDR3 runs to 15 residues. V lost 0 bases to trimming and J lost 5 bases, with 13 bases between them.

V is TRBV7-8 and J is TRBJ2-3; D tentatively reads TRBD1 or TRBD2 (5 bases each). The CDR3 sequence is 16 residues long. CDR1 is SGHVS and CDR2 is FQNEAQ in the germline V gene. V lost 5 bases, J lost 2 bases, and 17 bases lay in between. The CDR3 protein is CASSAGTHPITDTQYF. In DNA, the CDR3 is TGTGCCAGCAGCGCCGGGACGCACCCGATCACAGATACGCAGTATTTT.

Written as DNA, the CDR3 is TGTGCCAGCAGCCCGACGGGGGATAATTCACCCCTCCACTTT. It specifies CASSPTGDNSPLHF. The genes are TRBV2 and TRBJ1-6; D is perhaps TRBD1 (5 bases). V was clipped by 6 bases and J by 5 bases, with 11 bases between them. The CDR3 runs to 14 residues. Germline CDR1 SNHLY, CDR2 FYNNEI.

V is TRBV2 and J is TRBJ2-1; TRBD1 agrees at 9 bases. The CDR3 loop spans 14 amino acids. V lost 6 bases, J lost 8 bases, and 8 bases stayed unmatched. Germline loops: CDR1 SNHLY, CDR2 FYNNEI. The CDR3 spells CASRRDRAFDEQFF. CDR3 in DNA: TGTGCCAGCAGGCGGGACAGGGCGTTCGATGAGCAGTTCTTC.

CDR3 amino acids: CASSHTDRDYEQYF. CDR3 sequence (DNA): TGTGCCAGCAGCCATACCGACAGGGACTACGAGCAGTACTTC. The chain has TRBV11-2 and TRBJ2-7, with TRBD1 matching over 7 bases. Per the germline V gene, CDR1 is SGHAT and CDR2 is FQNNGV. Trimming cost V 5 bases and J 3 bases; bases outside gene matches: 7. The CDR3 is made up of 14 amino acids. Full variable domain (rest looked up from reference TRBV11-2 and TRBJ2-7): EAGVAQSPRYKIIEKRQSVAFWCNPISGHATLYWYQQILGQGPKLLIQFQNNGVVDDSQLPKDRFSAERLKGVDSTLKIQPAKLEDSAVYLCASSHTDRDYEQYFGPGTRLTVT.

The rearrangement uses TRBV5-1 and TRBJ1-1; D gene uncertain. CDR1 is SGHRS and CDR2 is YFSETQ in the germline V gene. Trimming took 2 bases from V and 1 from J, leaving 6 bases between them. This CDR3 has 13 residues. The CDR3 is CASSFTGNTEAFF. CDR3 sequence (DNA): TGCGCCAGCAGCTTTACCGGGAACACTGAAGCTTTCTTT. Complete variable domain (other parts from reference TRBV5-1 and TRBJ1-1): KAGVTQTPRYLIKTRGQQVTLSCSPISGHRSVSWYQQTPGQGLQFLFEYFSETQRNKGNFPGRFSGRQFSNSRSEMNVSTLELGDSALYLCASSFTGNTEAFFGQGTRLTVV.

This clone was seen just once. The chain couples TRBV6-1 to TRBJ2-3, with 8 nucleotides matching TRBD2. The CDR3 runs 16 residues. Unmatched junction bases numbered 5, after V lost 3 bases and J lost 0 bases. Germline assignment: CDR1 MNHNS and CDR2 SASEGT. The CDR3 region is CASSDWTSRSTDTQYF. In DNA form, the CDR3 reads TGTGCCAGCAGTGATTGGACTAGCCGGAGCACAGATACGCAGTATTTT.

This clone appeared a single time. CDR3 sequence reads: CASSHRTGGVYGYTF. The DNA for the CDR3 is TGCGCCAGCAGCCATCGGACAGGGGGTGTCTATGGCTACACCTTC. The gene calls are TRBV4-1 and TRBJ1-2, with 10 bases that match TRBD1. The CDR3 runs to 15 residues. The ends lost 3 bases at V and 4 bases at J; junction bases unmatched: 5. Germline lookup yields CDR1 MGHRA and CDR2 YSYEKL.

The chain combines TRBV2 with TRBJ1-5; a weak D match, TRBD1 (6 bases). CDR1 and CDR2 (germline): SNHLY, FYNNEI. The CDR3 is 13 amino acids. With 6 bases removed from V and 7 bases from J, the gap between germline ends came to 13 bases. The CDR3 loop reads CASRKGGKQPQHF. The CDR3 region has the DNA TGTGCCAGCAGGAAGGGGGGTAAGCAGCCCCAGCATTTT.

The chain recombines TRBV19 with TRBJ1-4; 7 nucleotides match TRBD1. The CDR3 covers 15 residues. Germline CDR1 LNHDA, CDR2 SQIVND (reference sequence). The ends lost 6 bases at V and 0 bases at J; junction bases unmatched: 4. CDR3 in amino acids: CASSPGTATNEKLFF. The CDR3 DNA reads as TGTGCCAGTAGCCCGGGGACAGCAACTAATGAAAAACTGTTTTTT.

V gene TRBV10-1 combines with J gene TRBJ1-2; weak D call: TRBD1 (5 bases). Per the germline V gene, CDR1 is WNHNN and CDR2 is SYGVQD (reference sequence). The CDR3 is 11 amino acids. V lost 6 bases and J 7 bases, leaving 9 bases between the germline ends. The CDR3 is CASRAGGGYTF. In DNA form, the CDR3 reads TGCGCCAGCAGAGCGGGGGGTGGCTACACCTTC.

The J gene is TRBJ2-7, the V gene TRBV5-6; the D is unclear. Trimming removed 4 bases from V and 3 bases from J, with 5 bases in between. The CDR3 is 11 amino acids. Germline CDR1 and CDR2: SGHDT and YYEEEE. CDR3 residues: CASSVIYEQYF. The CDR3 bases are TGTGCCAGCAGCGTGATCTACGAGCAGTACTTC.

This clone appeared once. The chain is built from TRBV11-2 and TRBJ1-2; D gene unclear. V gave up 0 bases and J gave up 3 bases, with 5 bases separating them. The CDR3 has 13 residues. In germline, CDR1 is SGHAT, CDR2 FQNNGV. The chain's CDR3 is CASSLEEYYGYTF. Here the CDR3 DNA reads TGTGCCAGCAGCTTAGAGGAGTACTATGGCTACACCTTC.

This clone has more than one count but fewer than ten. The rearrangement joins TRBV9 to TRBJ1-1; D is uncertain. Trimming cost V 0 bases and J 3 bases, with 9 bases left between them. The germline CDR1 and CDR2 sequences are SGDLS and YYNGEE. The CDR3 runs 14 residues. In DNA form, the CDR3 reads TGTGCCAGCAGCGTAGCTCCAGGAGACACTGAAGCTTTCTTT. This codes for CASSVAPGDTEAFF. The full variable domain, rest sourced from reference TRBV9 and TRBJ1-1, is DSGVTQTPKHLITATGQRVTLRCSPRSGDLSVYWYQQSLDQGLQFLIQYYNGEERAKGNILERFSAQQFPDLHSELNLSSLELGDSALYFCASSVAPGDTEAFFGQGTRLTVV.

This chain uses TRBV5-8 with TRBJ2-1; D may be TRBD1 or TRBD2 (6 bases each). Germline V lookup: CDR1 SGHTS, CDR2 YDEGEE. CDR3 length: 18 residues. With 0 bases removed from V and 2 bases from J, the gap between germline ends came to 18 bases. CDR3 DNA sequence: TGTGCCAGCAGCTTGGATCCCCGGGTGGGGGGCCCCTACAATGAGCAGTTCTTC. Protein sequence: CASSLDPRVGGPYNEQFF.

This clone appeared once. As DNA, the CDR3 is TGTGCCAGCAGCCAGAAGACAGGGGACCGCTACAATGAGCAGTTCTTC. Translating gives CASSQKTGDRYNEQFF. The chain combines TRBV4-2 with TRBJ2-1, with TRBD1 matching 8 bases. Germline-derived CDR1 and CDR2 are LGHNA and YNFKEQ. J was trimmed by 3 bases and V by 3 bases; bases with no gene match: 7. The CDR3 is 16 amino acids.

V usage is TRBV15 and J usage is TRBJ1-5; perhaps TRBD1 as D (5 bases). Trimming pared 5 bases from V and 0 bases from J, leaving 8 bases between. The germline V gene encodes CDR1 LNHNV and CDR2 YYDKDF (reference sequence). The CDR3 runs 14 residues. The CDR3 region is CATSARASNQPQHF. CDR3 sequence (DNA): TGTGCCACCAGCGCCAGGGCTAGCAATCAGCCCCAGCATTTT.

The V call is TRBV28, the J call TRBJ2-2; D not resolved. The CDR3 is made up of 12 amino acids. CDR1 and CDR2 (germline): MDHEN, SYDVKM. Between the trimmed V and J ends, which lost 3 bases and 5 bases, there was a span of 4 bases. CDR3 in amino acids: CASSLSTGELFF. DNA for the CDR3: TGTGCCAGCAGTTTGAGTACCGGGGAGCTGTTTTTT.

The J gene is TRBJ2-5, the V gene TRBV4-1, with TRBD1 matching over 8 bases. Germline V CDR1 and CDR2: MGHRA, YSYEKL. The CDR3 spans 13 residues. Losses at the gene ends were 4 bases for V and 5 bases for J; bases not matched to a gene: 3. CDR3 coding DNA: TGCGCCAGCAGCCGCTACAGGGGGGAGACCCAGTACTTC. Translated: CASSRYRGETQYF.

This clone was detected once. This CDR3 reads CASSKTGISYEQYF. The CDR3 nucleotides are TGTGCCAGCAGCAAGACAGGGATCTCCTACGAGCAGTACTTC. This rearrangement joins TRBV14 to TRBJ2-7; 7 nucleotides match TRBD1. The CDR3 spans 14 residues. V shed 5 bases, J shed 0 bases, and the junction held 4 bases outside the gene matches. The germline V gene has CDR1 SGHDN and CDR2 FVKESK.

The chain employs TRBV6-6 and TRBJ2-5; possible D gene TRBD1, 6 bases. Germline V gives CDR1 MNHNY, CDR2 SVGAGI (reference sequence). Trimming pared 8 bases from V and 7 bases from J, leaving 17 bases between. This CDR3 spans 13 amino acids. CDR3 nucleotides: TGTGCCAGCGCGACAGGCGCCTTGGCGACCCAGTACTTC. Its translation is CASATGALATQYF.

This chain joins TRBV5-1 and TRBJ2-2, with D maybe TRBD2 (5 bases). CDR3 size: 16 residues. The germline CDR1 and CDR2 sequences are SGHRS and YFSETQ. V was shortened by 0 bases and J by 0 bases, with 9 bases between the two germline ends. The CDR3 DNA is TGCGCCAGCAGCTTGGGTTCACTAGCGAACACCGGGGAGCTGTTTTTT. It translates to CASSLGSLANTGELFF.

This sequence joins TRBV27 and TRBJ2-1; TRBD2 aligns across 14 bases. J gave up 12 bases and V 3 bases, and 7 bases lay outside the gene matches. CDR3 size: 15 residues. Germline CDR1 MNHEY, CDR2 SMNVEV (reference sequence). Here the CDR3 DNA reads TGTGCCAGCAGTTTCTTGACTAGCGGGGGGGCCTCGCAGTTCTTC. Protein sequence: CASSFLTSGGASQFF.